The T cell receptor (beta chain) described here comes from a study of radiotherapy plus CTLA-4 blockade in lung cancer. Study overall: Patients showed objective responses in about a sixth of cases, and disease control was achieved by less than 35%.

Focal radiation was given together with CTLA-4 blockade (ipilimumab) to patients with chemo-refractory metastatic non-small-cell lung cancer. Only in-frame clones appear in the TCRdb table, and some are missing; sequencing was by immunoSEQ multiplex PCR. This table holds more than 80,000 clones, more than 75% found once. The V and J ends lost 3 bases and 5 bases, in that order; junction bases with no gene match: 12. The CDR3 covers 16 residues. Germline CDR1 ENHRY, CDR2 SYGVKD. The J gene is TRBJ1-1, the V gene TRBV10-3, with 7 nucleotides matching TRBD1. Sequencing was performed on peripheral blood, taken from a patient treated with radiotherapy plus ipilimumab. The sequence came from a human donor with non-small cell lung cancer that progressed on radiotherapy plus ipilimumab. Some clones in this sample may be carry-over from other donors' samples. CDR3 loop: CAISDSHRGGLTEAFF. For the CDR3, the DNA is TGTGCCATCAGTGATTCACACAGGGGCGGCCTGACTGAAGCTTTCTTT.